The 30 T cell receptor beta chains reported below all come from one sample, sequenced in a study of T-cell reconstitution after alpha-beta-depleted transplantation in children. For TCRbeta, the library was prepared with unique molecular identifiers. TCRdb processed the PCR reads anew with MiXCR; each CDR3 protein has one entry. Of about 600,000 distinct CDR3 sequences in the sample, roughly 13% are singletons; the top ten hold over 2%. The starting material was PBMCs, mostly from graft donor cells, obtained 360 days after TCRalphabeta/CD19-depleted stem cell transplant. Receptors originate from a male patient under 18 who had a stem cell transplant for acute myeloid leukemia, so the T cells may come from the graft donor.

The chain links TRBV11-3 to TRBJ2-7, with D possibly being TRBD2 (6 bases). The CDR3 consists of 15 residues. V lost 2 bases, J lost 3 bases, and 14 bases lay in between. The germline CDR1 and CDR2 sequences are SGHNT and YENEEA. CDR3 amino acids: CASSLTPGGIYEQYF. The CDR3 bases are TGTGCCAGCAGCTTAACCCCTGGGGGGATCTACGAGCAGTACTTC.

The rearrangement joins TRBV10-3 to TRBJ2-3, with D possibly TRBD2 on 5 matching bases. The ends were cut back, 5 bases at V and 3 bases at J, with 9 bases in the middle. The germline V gene encodes CDR1 ENHRY and CDR2 SYGVKD. The CDR3 sequence is 13 residues long. CDR3 in amino acids: CAISLGVTDTQYF. Written as DNA, the CDR3 is TGTGCCATCAGTCTGGGAGTGACAGATACGCAGTATTTT.

This clonotype was seen only a few times. J is TRBJ1-1 and V is TRBV28; 8 bases align to TRBD1. J lost 1 base, V lost 5 bases, and 3 bases had no gene match. Germline CDR1 MDHEN, CDR2 SYDVKM. This CDR3 has 14 residues. In DNA form, the CDR3 reads TGTGCCAGCAGTCATGACAGGGGGAACACTGAAGCTTTCTTT. As protein: CASSHDRGNTEAFF.

Ten or more counts support this clonotype. The V gene is TRBV13, the J gene TRBJ1-6; D is uncertain. From germline, CDR1 is PRHDT and CDR2 FYEKMQ (reference sequence). This CDR3 has 16 amino acids. V dropped 4 bases and J dropped 3 bases, with 13 bases sitting between them. The CDR3 region has the DNA TGTGCCAGCAGCTCGGGTCAGGTGAACTATAATTCACCCCTCCACTTT. It yields the protein CASSSGQVNYNSPLHF.

As for this clonotype: The junction differs from germline at one of its ends, possibly a read error. The rearrangement joins TRBV20-1 to TRBJ2-5, with TRBD1 matching over 7 bases. The germline CDR1 and CDR2 sequences are DFQATT and SNEGSKA (reference sequence). This CDR3 is built from 15 residues. DNA of the CDR3: TGCTGTGCTAGAGGAAGGGGGCCTGTCTCCGGGACCCAGTACTTC. Translated: CCARGRGPVSGTQYF.

Many counts were recorded for this clonotype. This rearrangement joins TRBV20-1 to TRBJ2-7, with D maybe TRBD1 (5 bases). The germline V gene has CDR1 DFQATT and CDR2 SNEGSKA (reference sequence). This CDR3 is built from 12 residues. Trimming left V 4 bases short and J 4 bases short, with 11 bases between. The CDR3 coding sequence is TGCAGTGCTACCAGGGCACTTTACGAGCAGTACTTC. It is translated as CSATRALYEQYF.

To note about this clonotype: A much larger clone sits a single nucleotide away, making a read error possible. The chain uses TRBV20-1 and TRBJ2-1; D could derive from TRBD1 or TRBD2 (5 bases each). The CDR3 is 16 residues long. CDR1 is DFQATT and CDR2 is SNEGSKA in the germline V gene (reference sequence). V lost 0 bases, J lost 0 bases, and 12 bases lay in between. The CDR3 here is CSARDPPGPSYNEQFF. The CDR3 nucleotides are TGCAGTGCTAGAGATCCCCCGGGACCCTCCTACAATGAGCAGTTCTTC.

This clonotype was detected a few times. The J gene is TRBJ2-1, the V gene TRBV7-3; 9 nucleotides match TRBD2. This CDR3 contains 16 residues. Germline V gives CDR1 SGHTA, CDR2 FQGTGA. Losses at the gene ends were 5 bases for V and 3 bases for J; bases not matched to a gene: 8. The CDR3 sequence is CASSPIRGRVYNEQFF. The CDR3 DNA reads TGTGCCAGCAGCCCAATTCGCGGGAGGGTCTACAATGAGCAGTTCTTC.

This clonotype was picked up a small number of times. V and J are TRBV12-3 or TRBV12-4 and TRBJ1-6, with D possibly being TRBD1 (6 bases). CDR3 length: 15 residues. V lost 1 base to trimming and J lost 2 bases, with 6 bases between them. CDR3 in DNA: TGTGCCAGCAGTTTAGGGACAGCCTATAATTCACCCCTCCACTTT. This sequence encodes CASSLGTAYNSPLHF.

J is TRBJ2-3 and V is TRBV6-2 or TRBV6-3; 8 bases agree with TRBD1. Trimming at V came to 1 base and at J to 4 bases, leaving 4 bases not matched to a gene. Germline V gene lookup returns CDR1 MNHEY and CDR2 SVGEGT. The CDR3 loop spans 15 amino acids. The CDR3 is CASSYWGQAADTQYF. CDR3 nucleotides: TGTGCCAGCAGTTACTGGGGACAGGCGGCAGATACGCAGTATTTT.

This clonotype came up a few times. The chain couples TRBV5-1 to TRBJ2-7; 13 bases line up with TRBD2. Germline V gene sequence: CDR1 SGHRS, CDR2 YFSETQ. The CDR3 totals 21 residues. J gave up 4 bases and V 0 bases, and 19 bases lay outside the gene matches. The CDR3 reads CASSLVYSTSGTSGIGYEQYF. DNA for the CDR3: TGCGCCAGCAGCTTGGTTTATTCCACTTCCGGGACTAGCGGGATTGGGTACGAGCAGTACTTC.

This clonotype was seen just once. The chain joins TRBV7-3 to TRBJ2-3, with D possibly matching TRBD1 (6 bases). The CDR3 spans 15 residues. CDR1 is SGHTA and CDR2 is FQGTGA in the germline V gene. V dropped 0 bases and J dropped 2 bases, with 9 bases sitting between them. As DNA, the CDR3 is TGTGCCAGCAGCTTAACGAGGGGGACCACAGATACGCAGTATTTT. Protein sequence: CASSLTRGTTDTQYF.

The sample holds many counts of this clonotype. The rearrangement links TRBV29-1 to TRBJ2-3, with 9 bases lining up with TRBD1. The junction had 6 bases not matched to a gene; V was cut back by 8 bases and J by 3 bases. Germline V gene sequence: CDR1 SQVTM, CDR2 ANQGSEA. This CDR3 is built from 13 residues. The CDR3 DNA reads TGCAGCCTCCGAGGGACAGGGACAGATACGCAGTATTTT. Residues: CSLRGTGTDTQYF.

In this sample, this clonotype turned up many times. The chain has TRBV7-2 and TRBJ2-7; no clear D. This CDR3 region has 12 residues. The V end lost 3 bases, the J end lost 4 bases, and 7 bases lay between the germline ends. Germline CDR1 and CDR2: SGHTA and FQGNSA. The DNA of the CDR3 is TGTGCCAGCAGCTTTCTGTTTTACGAGCAGTACTTC. Residues: CASSFLFYEQYF.

This clonotype was counted a few times. This chain connects TRBV6-2 or TRBV6-3 to TRBJ2-1; D unresolved. The CDR3 contains 14 residues. Germline CDR1 is MNHEY and CDR2 is SVGEGT. V dropped 10 bases and J dropped 0 bases, with 13 bases sitting between them. The CDR3 bases are TGTGCCACCGAAGCGATGAGCTCCTACAATGAGCAGTTCTTC. Residues: CATEAMSSYNEQFF.

This clonotype came up a few times. The chain employs TRBV12-3 or TRBV12-4 and TRBJ2-5, with 11 positions matching TRBD2. Losses at the gene ends were 5 bases for V and 3 bases for J; bases not matched to a gene: 2. The CDR3 loop spans 14 amino acids. The CDR3 protein is CASSGGLAEETQYF. CDR3 nucleotide sequence: TGTGCCAGCAGTGGGGGACTAGCGGAAGAGACCCAGTACTTC.

This rearrangement joins TRBV12-3 or TRBV12-4 to TRBJ2-7; D unclear. Trimming took off 5 bases at V and 5 bases at J, with 13 bases between the two ends. This CDR3 is 13 amino acids long. Here the CDR3 reads CASSHDPPHEQYF. The CDR3 DNA reads as TGTGCCAGCAGTCACGACCCCCCCCACGAGCAGTACTTC.

This clonotype was seen a handful of times. The genes are TRBV6-1 and TRBJ1-2, with 7 bases matching TRBD1. This CDR3 has 16 amino acids. The germline gives CDR1 MNHNS, CDR2 SASEGT. The ends lost 6 bases at V and 0 bases at J; junction bases unmatched: 10. The CDR3 DNA is TGTGCCAGCAGCGGAGGTTACGGGACAGCTAACTATGGCTACACCTTC. Amino acids: CASSGGYGTANYGYTF.

This clonotype appeared a few times. The chain recombines TRBV10-3 with TRBJ2-5; D is unresolved. With 1 base removed from V and 9 bases from J, the gap between germline ends came to 21 bases. This CDR3 contains 16 residues. Germline V gives CDR1 ENHRY, CDR2 SYGVKD. The CDR3 DNA is TGTGCCATCAGTGAGTTCAGGAAGGCAAAAGAGAATGCCCAGTACTTC. Amino acids: CAISEFRKAKENAQYF.

The table lists this clonotype with a few counts. The chain is built from TRBV5-6 and TRBJ1-1; a weak D match, TRBD1 (5 bases). V dropped 3 bases and J dropped 4 bases, with 19 bases sitting between them. CDR1 and CDR2 (germline): SGHDT, YYEEEE. The CDR3 loop spans 16 amino acids. DNA for the CDR3: TGTGCCAGCAGCTGGGGTCCCGGGACCCGGGCCACTGAAGCTTTCTTT. Amino acid sequence: CASSWGPGTRATEAFF. The whole variable domain, remainder taken from reference TRBV5-6 and TRBJ1-1, is DAGVTQSPTHLIKTRGQQVTLRCSPKSGHDTVSWYQQALGQGPQFIFQYYEEEERQRGNFPDRFSGHQFPNYSSELNVNALLLGDSALYLCASSWGPGTRATEAFFGQGTRLTVV.

The V call is TRBV6-1, the J call TRBJ2-1; TRBD2 aligns across 11 bases. The CDR3 length is 16 residues. Trimming cost V 6 bases and J 4 bases; bases outside gene matches: 8. CDR1 MNHNS and CDR2 SASEGT come from the germline V gene. CDR3 bases: TGTGCCAGCAGGAACCTAGCGGGAGGAGGGTACAATGAGCAGTTCTTC. As protein: CASRNLAGGGYNEQFF.

This clonotype was seen at least ten times. The chain uses TRBV28 and TRBJ2-7; D might be TRBD2 (6 bases). The germline V gene encodes CDR1 MDHEN and CDR2 SYDVKM. The CDR3 is 15 amino acids. V was clipped by 5 bases and J by 2 bases, with 16 bases between them. The CDR3 loop reads CASSPPGGKTYEQYF. Written as DNA, the CDR3 is TGTGCCAGCAGTCCGCCCGGGGGTAAAACCTACGAGCAGTACTTC. The full variable domain, with the rest looked up from reference TRBV28 and TRBJ2-7, is DVKVTQSSRYLVKRTGEKVFLECVQDMDHENMFWYRQDPGLGLRLIYFSYDVKMKEKGDIPEGYSVSREKKERFSLILESASTNQTSMYLCASSPPGGKTYEQYFGPGTRLTVT.

Ten or more counts support this clonotype. V is TRBV28 and J is TRBJ2-5; D is ambiguous. V was shortened by 1 base and J by 1 base, with 10 bases between the two germline ends. The CDR3 has 15 residues. Germline lookup yields CDR1 MDHEN and CDR2 SYDVKM. Written as DNA, the CDR3 is TGTGCCAGCAGTTTATTGGCAACAGCCCAAGAGACCCAGTACTTC. The encoded protein is CASSLLATAQETQYF.

The rearrangement uses TRBV7-9 and TRBJ2-7; unclear D gene. This CDR3 is 11 amino acids long. The V gene lost 11 bases and the J gene lost 6 bases, with 14 bases spanning the gap. Germline values: CDR1 SEHNR, CDR2 FQNEAQ (reference sequence). In DNA, the CDR3 is TGTGCCGGAGTTGGCAAAGGCGAGCAGTACTTC. This encodes CAGVGKGEQYF.

The chain has TRBV20-1 and TRBJ2-7, with TRBD1 matching 8 bases. The CDR3 contains 14 residues. Germline-derived CDR1 and CDR2 are DFQATT and SNEGSKA (reference sequence). The J segment lost 2 bases and the V segment lost 7 bases, leaving 10 bases of the junction unmatched. The CDR3 protein is CSESNRGSPYEQYF. In DNA form, the CDR3 reads TGCAGTGAGAGCAACAGGGGGTCCCCCTACGAGCAGTACTTC.

This chain links TRBV7-8 with TRBJ2-5; D ambiguous. Looked up from germline, CDR1 is SGHVS and CDR2 is FQNEAQ. This CDR3 spans 13 amino acids. V lost 0 bases and J lost 1, with 3 bases in between. CDR3 bases: TGTGCCAGCAGCTTAGCCCTCCAAGAGACCCAGTACTTC. Protein sequence: CASSLALQETQYF. The variable domain in full, with the rest retrieved from reference TRBV7-8 and TRBJ2-5, is GAGVSQSPRYKVAKRGQDVALRCDPISGHVSLFWYQQALGQGPEFLTYFQNEAQLDKSGLPSDRFFAERPEGSVSTLKIQRTQQEDSAVYLCASSLALQETQYFGPGTRLLVL.

This clonotype came up many times. V gene TRBV29-1 combines with J gene TRBJ2-1; no firm D call. Germline CDR1 is SQVTM and CDR2 is ANQGSEA. V was trimmed by 7 bases and J by 4 bases, leaving 20 bases between them. CDR3 length equals 15 residues. The DNA of the CDR3 is TGCAGCGCTGCCCGTACGGGTCCTCCTTACAATGAGCAGTTCTTC. Amino acid sequence: CSAARTGPPYNEQFF.

The chain is built from TRBV20-1 and TRBJ1-4, with D maybe TRBD1 (6 bases). CDR3 length equals 15 residues. Trimming stripped 5 bases from V and 4 bases from J, with 17 bases between. The germline V gene encodes CDR1 DFQATT and CDR2 SNEGSKA (reference sequence). The CDR3: CSALDRKISNEKLFF. CDR3 in DNA: TGCAGTGCTTTGGACAGAAAGATCAGTAATGAAAAACTGTTTTTT.

This chain joins TRBV15 and TRBJ2-5; the D call may be TRBD1 or TRBD2 (7 bases each). Per germline, CDR1 LNHNV and CDR2 YYDKDF (reference sequence). The CDR3 is 14 amino acids. The V and J ends lost 5 bases and 2 bases respectively, with 12 bases between them. CDR3 DNA: TGTGCCACCAGCCGCGGGGGACAGCAAGAGACCCAGTACTTC. Translating gives CATSRGGQQETQYF. The whole variable domain, remainder taken from reference TRBV15 and TRBJ2-5, is DAMVIQNPRYQVTQFGKPVTLSCSQTLNHNVMYWYQQKSSQAPKLLFHYYDKDFNNEADTPDNFQSRRPNTSFCFLDIRSPGLGDTAMYLCATSRGGQQETQYFGPGTRLLVL.

This clonotype was picked up many times. The V and J genes are TRBV20-1 and TRBJ2-7; D is unclear. Germline CDR1 and CDR2: DFQATT and SNEGSKA (reference sequence). With 3 bases removed from V and 6 bases from J, the gap between germline ends came to 3 bases. This CDR3 comprises 9 residues. CDR3 nucleotide sequence: TGCAGTGCTAGTTCCGAGCAGTACTTC. Encoded protein: CSASSEQYF.